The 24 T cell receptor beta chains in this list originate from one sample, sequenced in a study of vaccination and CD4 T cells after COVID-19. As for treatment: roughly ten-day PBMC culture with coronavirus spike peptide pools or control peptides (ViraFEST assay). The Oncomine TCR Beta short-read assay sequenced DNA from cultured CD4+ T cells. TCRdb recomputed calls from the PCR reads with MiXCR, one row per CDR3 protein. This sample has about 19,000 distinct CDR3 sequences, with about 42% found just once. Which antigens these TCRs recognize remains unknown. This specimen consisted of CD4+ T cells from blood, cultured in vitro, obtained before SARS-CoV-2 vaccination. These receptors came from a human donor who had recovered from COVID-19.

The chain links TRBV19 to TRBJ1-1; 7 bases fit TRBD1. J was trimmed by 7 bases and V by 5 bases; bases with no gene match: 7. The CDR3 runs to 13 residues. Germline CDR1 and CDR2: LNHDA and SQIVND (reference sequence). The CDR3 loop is CASSAGRGIEAFF. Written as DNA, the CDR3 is TGTGCCAGTAGTGCGGGCAGGGGGATTGAAGCTTTCTTT.

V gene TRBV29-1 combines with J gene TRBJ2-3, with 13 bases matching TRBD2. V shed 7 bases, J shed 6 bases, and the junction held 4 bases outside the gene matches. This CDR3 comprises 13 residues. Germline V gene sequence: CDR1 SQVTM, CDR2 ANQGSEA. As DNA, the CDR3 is TGCAGCGCCCGGACTAGCGGGGGCGATACGCAGTATTTT. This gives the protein CSARTSGGDTQYF.

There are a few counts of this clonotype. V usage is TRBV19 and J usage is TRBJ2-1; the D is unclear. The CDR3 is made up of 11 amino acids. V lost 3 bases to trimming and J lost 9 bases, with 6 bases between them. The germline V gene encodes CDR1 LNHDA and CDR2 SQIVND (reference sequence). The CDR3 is CASSIMGEQFF. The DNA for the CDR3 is TGTGCCAGTAGTATTATGGGTGAGCAGTTCTTC.

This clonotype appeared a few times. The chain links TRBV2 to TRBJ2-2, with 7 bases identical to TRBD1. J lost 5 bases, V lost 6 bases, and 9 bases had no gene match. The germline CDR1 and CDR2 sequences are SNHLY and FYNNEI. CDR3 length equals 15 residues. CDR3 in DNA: TGTGCCAGCAGATCAACAGGGGTTGAGACCGGGGAGCTGTTTTTT. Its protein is CASRSTGVETGELFF.

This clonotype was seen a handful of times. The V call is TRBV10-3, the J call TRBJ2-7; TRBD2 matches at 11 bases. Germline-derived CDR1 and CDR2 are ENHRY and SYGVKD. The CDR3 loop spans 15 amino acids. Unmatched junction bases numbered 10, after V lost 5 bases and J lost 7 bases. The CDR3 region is CAISPGLAGLREQYF. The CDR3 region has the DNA TGTGCCATCAGTCCCGGACTAGCGGGCCTAAGAGAGCAGTACTTC.

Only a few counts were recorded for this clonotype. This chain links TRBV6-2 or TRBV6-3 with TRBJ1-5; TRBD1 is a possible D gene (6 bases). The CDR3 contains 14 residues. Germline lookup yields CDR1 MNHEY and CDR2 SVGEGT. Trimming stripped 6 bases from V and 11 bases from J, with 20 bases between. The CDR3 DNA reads TGTGCCAGCAGCTTCGGGGGGGGGCGCAGAGCCCAGCATTTT. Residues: CASSFGGGRRAQHF.

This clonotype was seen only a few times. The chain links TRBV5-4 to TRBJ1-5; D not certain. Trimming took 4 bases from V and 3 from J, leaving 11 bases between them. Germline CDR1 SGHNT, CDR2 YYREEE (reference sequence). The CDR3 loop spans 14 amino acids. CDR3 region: CASSMDGINQPQHF. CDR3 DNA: TGTGCCAGCAGCATGGACGGTATCAATCAGCCCCAGCATTTT.

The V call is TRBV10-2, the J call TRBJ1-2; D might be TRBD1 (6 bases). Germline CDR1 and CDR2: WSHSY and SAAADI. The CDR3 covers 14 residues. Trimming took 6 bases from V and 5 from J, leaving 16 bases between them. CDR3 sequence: CASSSGGGQYGYTF. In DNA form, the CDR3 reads TGCGCCAGCAGCTCGGGCGGGGGCCAGTATGGCTACACCTTC.

In nucleotides, the CDR3 is TGCAGTGCTAGGAGCGGGACTGGCTCCTACGAGCAGTACTTC. It codes for CSARSGTGSYEQYF. The V call is TRBV20-1, the J call TRBJ2-7; TRBD2 agrees at 7 bases. Germline assignment: CDR1 DFQATT and CDR2 SNEGSKA (reference sequence). The CDR3 is 14 amino acids. The V gene end was trimmed by 3 bases and the J gene end by 0 bases; junction bases not matched to a gene: 5.

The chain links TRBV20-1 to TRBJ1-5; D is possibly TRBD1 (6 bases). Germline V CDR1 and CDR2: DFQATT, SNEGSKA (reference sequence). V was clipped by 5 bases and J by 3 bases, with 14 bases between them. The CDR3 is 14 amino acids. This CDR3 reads CSAGKQGFNQPQHF. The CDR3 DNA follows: TGCAGTGCTGGAAAACAGGGTTTCAATCAGCCCCAGCATTTT.

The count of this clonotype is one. Here the CDR3 DNA reads TGTGCCAGCGGATCCGGGACCCTCCCTGCTTTCTTT. Protein product: CASGSGTLPAFF. The V call is TRBV6-1, the J call TRBJ1-1; D possibly corresponds to TRBD1 (5 bases). The germline gives CDR1 MNHNS, CDR2 SASEGT. This CDR3 contains 12 residues. With 8 bases removed from V and 11 bases from J, the gap between germline ends came to 18 bases.

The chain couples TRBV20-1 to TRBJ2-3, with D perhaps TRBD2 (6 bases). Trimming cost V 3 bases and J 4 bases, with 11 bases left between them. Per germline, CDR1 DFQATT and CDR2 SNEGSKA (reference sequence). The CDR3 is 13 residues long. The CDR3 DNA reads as TGCAGTGCTAGCAAAACGGGGGCAGATACGCAGTATTTT. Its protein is CSASKTGADTQYF.

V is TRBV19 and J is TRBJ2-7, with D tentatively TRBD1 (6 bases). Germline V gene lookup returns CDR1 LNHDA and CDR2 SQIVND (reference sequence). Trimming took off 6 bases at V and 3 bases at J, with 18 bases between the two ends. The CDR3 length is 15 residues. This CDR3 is CASSPKQGGSYEQYF. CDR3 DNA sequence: TGTGCCAGTAGCCCGAAACAAGGGGGAAGCTACGAGCAGTACTTC. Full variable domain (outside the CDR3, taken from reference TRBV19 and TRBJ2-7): DGGITQSPKYLFRKEGQNVTLSCEQNLNHDAMYWYRQDPGQGLRLIYYSQIVNDFQKGDIAEGYSVSREKKESFPLTVTSAQKNPTAFYLCASSPKQGGSYEQYFGPGTRLTVT.

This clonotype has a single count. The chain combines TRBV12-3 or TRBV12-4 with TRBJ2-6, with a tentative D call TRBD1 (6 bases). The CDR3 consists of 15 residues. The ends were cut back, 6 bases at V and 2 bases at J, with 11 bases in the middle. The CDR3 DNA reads TGTGCCAGCAGGGCTAACAGGGCTGGGGCCAACGTCCTGACTTTC. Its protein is CASRANRAGANVLTF.

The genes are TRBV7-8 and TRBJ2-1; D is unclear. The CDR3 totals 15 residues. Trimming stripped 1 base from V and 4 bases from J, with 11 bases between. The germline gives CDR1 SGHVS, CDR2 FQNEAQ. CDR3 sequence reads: CASSLDSRGYNEQFF. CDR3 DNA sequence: TGTGCCAGCAGCTTAGATTCTCGCGGTTACAATGAGCAGTTCTTC.

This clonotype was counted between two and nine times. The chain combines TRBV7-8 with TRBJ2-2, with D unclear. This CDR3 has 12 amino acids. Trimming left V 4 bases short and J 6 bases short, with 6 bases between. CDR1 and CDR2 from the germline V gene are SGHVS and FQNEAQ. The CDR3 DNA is TGTGCCAGCAGCTCGGCCGCCGGGGAGCTGTTTTTT. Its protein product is CASSSAAGELFF.

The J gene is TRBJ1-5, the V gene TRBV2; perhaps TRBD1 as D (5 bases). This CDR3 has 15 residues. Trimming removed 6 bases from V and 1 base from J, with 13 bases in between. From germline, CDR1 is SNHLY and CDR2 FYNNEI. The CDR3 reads CASSTGTASNQPQHF. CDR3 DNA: TGTGCCAGCAGCACCGGGACGGCCAGCAATCAGCCCCAGCATTTT.

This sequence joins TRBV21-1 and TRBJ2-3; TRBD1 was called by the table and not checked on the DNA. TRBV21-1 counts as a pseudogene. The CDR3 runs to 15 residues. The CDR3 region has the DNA TGTGCCAGCAGTTCAGACAGGGTGTTGACAGATACGCAGTATTTT. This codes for CASSSDRVLTDTQYF.

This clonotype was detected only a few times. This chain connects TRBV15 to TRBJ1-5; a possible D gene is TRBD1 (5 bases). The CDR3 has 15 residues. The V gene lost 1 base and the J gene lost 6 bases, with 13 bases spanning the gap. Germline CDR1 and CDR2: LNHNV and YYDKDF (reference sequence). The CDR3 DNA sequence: TGTGCCACCAGCAGAGTTCTGGGGGTCGGTCAGCCCCAGCATTTT. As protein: CATSRVLGVGQPQHF.

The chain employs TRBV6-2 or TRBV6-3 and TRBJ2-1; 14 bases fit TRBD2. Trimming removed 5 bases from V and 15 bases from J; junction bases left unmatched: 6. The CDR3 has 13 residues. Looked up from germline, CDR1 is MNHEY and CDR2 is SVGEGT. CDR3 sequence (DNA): TGTGCCAGCAGTCCGACTAGCGGGGGGGGTCCGTTCTTC. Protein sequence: CASSPTSGGGPFF.

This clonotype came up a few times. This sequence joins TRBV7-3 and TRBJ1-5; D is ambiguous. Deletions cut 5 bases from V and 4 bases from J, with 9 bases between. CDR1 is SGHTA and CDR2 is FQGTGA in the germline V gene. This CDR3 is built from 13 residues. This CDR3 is CASSQDFNQPQHF. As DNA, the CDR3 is TGTGCCAGCAGCCAGGACTTTAATCAGCCCCAGCATTTT.

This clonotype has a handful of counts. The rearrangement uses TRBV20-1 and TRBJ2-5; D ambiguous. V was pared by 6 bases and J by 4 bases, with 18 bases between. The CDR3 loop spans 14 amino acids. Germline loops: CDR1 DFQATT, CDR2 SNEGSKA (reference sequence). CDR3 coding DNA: TGCAGTGCCACCCCTCCTCCGGGTGGAGAGACCCAGTACTTC. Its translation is CSATPPPGGETQYF.

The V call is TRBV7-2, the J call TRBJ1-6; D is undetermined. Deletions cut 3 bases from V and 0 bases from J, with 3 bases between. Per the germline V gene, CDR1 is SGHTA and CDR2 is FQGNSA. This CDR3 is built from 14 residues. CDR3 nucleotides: TGTGCCAGCAGCTTGAGCTCCTATAATTCACCCCTCCACTTT. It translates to CASSLSSYNSPLHF. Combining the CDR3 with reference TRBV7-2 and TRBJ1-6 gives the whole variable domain GAGVSQSPSNKVTEKGKDVELRCDPISGHTALYWYRQSLGQGLEFLIYFQGNSAPDKSGLPSDRFSAERTGGSVSTLTIQRTQQEDSAVYLCASSLSSYNSPLHFGNGTRLTVT.

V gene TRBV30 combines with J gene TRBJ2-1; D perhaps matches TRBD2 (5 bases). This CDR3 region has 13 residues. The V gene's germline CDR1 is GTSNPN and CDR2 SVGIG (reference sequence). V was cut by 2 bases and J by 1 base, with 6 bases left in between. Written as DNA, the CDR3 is TGTGCCTGGAGTCGGGGATCCTACAATGAGCAGTTCTTC. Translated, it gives CAWSRGSYNEQFF. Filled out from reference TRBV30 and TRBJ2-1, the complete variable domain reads SQTIHQWPATLVQPVGSPLSLECTVEGTSNPNLYWYRQAAGRGLQLLFYSVGIGQISSEVPQNLSASRPQDRQFILSSKKLLLSDSGFYLCAWSRGSYNEQFFGPGTRLTVL.